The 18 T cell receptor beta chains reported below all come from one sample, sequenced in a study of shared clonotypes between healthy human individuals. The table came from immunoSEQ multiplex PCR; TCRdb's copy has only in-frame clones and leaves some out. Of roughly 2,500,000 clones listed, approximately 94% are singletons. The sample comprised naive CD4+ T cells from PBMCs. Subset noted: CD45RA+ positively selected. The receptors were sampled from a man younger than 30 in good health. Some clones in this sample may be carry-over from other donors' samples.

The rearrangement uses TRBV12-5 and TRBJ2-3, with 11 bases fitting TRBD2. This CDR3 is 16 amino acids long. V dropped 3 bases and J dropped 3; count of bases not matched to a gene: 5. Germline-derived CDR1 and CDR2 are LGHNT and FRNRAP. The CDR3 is CASGFFGTSGTDTQYF. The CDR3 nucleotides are TGTGCTAGTGGTTTCTTCGGGACTAGCGGAACAGATACGCAGTATTTT. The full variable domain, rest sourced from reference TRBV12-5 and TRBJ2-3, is DARVTQTPRHKVTEMGQEVTMRCQPILGHNTVFWYRQTMMQGLELLAYFRNRAPLDDSGMPKDRFSAEMPDATLATLKIQPSEPRDSAVYFCASGFFGTSGTDTQYFGPGTRLTVL.

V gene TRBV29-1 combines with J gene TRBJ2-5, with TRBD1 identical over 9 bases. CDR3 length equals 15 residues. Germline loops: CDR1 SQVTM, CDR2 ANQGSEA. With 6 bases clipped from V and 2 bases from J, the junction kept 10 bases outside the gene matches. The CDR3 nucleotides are TGCAGCGTGCAATGGGGACAGGGAACACAAGAGACCCAGTACTTC. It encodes CSVQWGQGTQETQYF.

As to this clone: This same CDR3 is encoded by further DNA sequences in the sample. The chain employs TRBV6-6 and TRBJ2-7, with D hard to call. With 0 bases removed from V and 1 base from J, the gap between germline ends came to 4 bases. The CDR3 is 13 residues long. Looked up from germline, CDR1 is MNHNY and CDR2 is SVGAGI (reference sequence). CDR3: CASSYSGSYEQYF. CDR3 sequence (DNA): TGTGCCAGCAGTTACTCAGGTTCCTACGAGCAGTACTTC.

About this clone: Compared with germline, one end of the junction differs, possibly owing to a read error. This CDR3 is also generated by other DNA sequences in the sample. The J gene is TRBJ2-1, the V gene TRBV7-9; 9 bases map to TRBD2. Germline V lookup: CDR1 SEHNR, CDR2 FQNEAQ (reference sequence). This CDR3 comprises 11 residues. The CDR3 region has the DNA TGTGCCAGCAGCCTAGCGGGAGAGCAGTTCTTC. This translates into CASSLAGEQFF.

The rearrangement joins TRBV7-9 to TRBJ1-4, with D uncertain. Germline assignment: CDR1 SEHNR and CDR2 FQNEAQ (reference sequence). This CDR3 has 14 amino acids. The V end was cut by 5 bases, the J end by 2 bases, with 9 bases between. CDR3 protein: CASSPRGTNEKLFF. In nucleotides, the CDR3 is TGTGCCAGCAGCCCTCGTGGTACTAATGAAAAACTGTTTTTT. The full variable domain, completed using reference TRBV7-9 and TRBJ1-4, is DTGVSQNPRHKITKRGQNVTFRCDPISEHNRLYWYRQTLGQGPEFLTYFQNEAQLEKSRLLSDRFSAERPKGSFSTLEIQRTEQGDSAMYLCASSPRGTNEKLFFGSGTQLSVL.

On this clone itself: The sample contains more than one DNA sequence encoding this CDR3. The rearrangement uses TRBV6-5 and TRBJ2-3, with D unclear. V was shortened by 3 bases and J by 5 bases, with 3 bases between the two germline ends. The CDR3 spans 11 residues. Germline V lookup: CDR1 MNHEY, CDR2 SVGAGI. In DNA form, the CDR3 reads TGTGCCAGCAGTTATTTAGATACGCAGTATTTT. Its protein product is CASSYLDTQYF.

The CDR3 region has the DNA TGTGCCATCAGTGCCAATCTACAGGGTTACGAGCAGTACTTC. Translation gives CAISANLQGYEQYF. The gene calls are TRBV10-3 and TRBJ2-7, with a weak D call TRBD1 (6 bases). The V and J ends lost 4 bases and 4 bases respectively, with 14 bases between them. This CDR3 contains 14 residues. Germline lookup yields CDR1 ENHRY and CDR2 SYGVKD.

The CDR3 protein is CASRGQGMNTGELFF. Written as DNA, the CDR3 is TGTGCCAGCAGAGGACAGGGGATGAACACCGGGGAGCTGTTTTTT. This chain uses TRBV2 with TRBJ2-2; 9 bases align to TRBD1. J lost 1 base, V lost 6 bases, and 3 bases had no gene match. The V gene's germline CDR1 is SNHLY and CDR2 FYNNEI. This CDR3 spans 15 amino acids. The complete variable domain, with remaining parts taken from reference TRBV2 and TRBJ2-2, reads EPEVTQTPSHQVTQMGQEVILRCVPISNHLYFYWYRQILGQKVEFLVSFYNNEISEKSEIFDDQFSVERPDGSNFTLKIRSTKLEDSAMYFCASRGQGMNTGELFFGEGSRLTVL.

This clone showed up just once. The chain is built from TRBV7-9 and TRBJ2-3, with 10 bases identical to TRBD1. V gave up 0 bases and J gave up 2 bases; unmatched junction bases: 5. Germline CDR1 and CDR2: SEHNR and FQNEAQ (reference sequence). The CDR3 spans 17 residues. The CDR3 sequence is CASSLAGTGAYTDTQYF. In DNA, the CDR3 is TGTGCCAGCAGCTTAGCGGGGACAGGGGCCTACACAGATACGCAGTATTTT.

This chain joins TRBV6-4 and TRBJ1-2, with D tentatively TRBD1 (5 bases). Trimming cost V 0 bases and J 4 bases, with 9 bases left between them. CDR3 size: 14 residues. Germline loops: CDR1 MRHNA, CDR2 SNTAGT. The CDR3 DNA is TGTGCCAGCAGTGACTCAAGAGGGGTCTATGGCTACACCTTC. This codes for CASSDSRGVYGYTF.

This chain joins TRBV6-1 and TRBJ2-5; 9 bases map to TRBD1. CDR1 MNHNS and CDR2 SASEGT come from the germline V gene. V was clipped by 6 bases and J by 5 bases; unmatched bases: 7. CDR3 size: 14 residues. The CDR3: CASRDRGLSETQYF. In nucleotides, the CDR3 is TGTGCCAGCAGGGACAGGGGCCTTTCGGAGACCCAGTACTTC.

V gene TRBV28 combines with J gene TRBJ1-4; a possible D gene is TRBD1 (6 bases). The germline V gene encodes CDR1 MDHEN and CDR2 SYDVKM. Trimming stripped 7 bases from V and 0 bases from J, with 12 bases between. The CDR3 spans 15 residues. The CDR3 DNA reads TGTGCCAGCATTGGCGGGGGCGCAACTAATGAAAAACTGTTTTTT. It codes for CASIGGGATNEKLFF.

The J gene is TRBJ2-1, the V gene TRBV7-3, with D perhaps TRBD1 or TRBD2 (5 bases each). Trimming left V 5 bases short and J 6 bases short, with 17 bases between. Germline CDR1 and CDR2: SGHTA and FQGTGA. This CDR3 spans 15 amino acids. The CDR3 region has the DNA TGTGCCAGCAGCCACCCTCGGGGCAGCGGCAATGAGCAGTTCTTC. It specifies CASSHPRGSGNEQFF.

CDR3 residues: CASSQDPPGLAGQQETQYF. In DNA, the CDR3 is TGTGCCAGCAGCCAGGATCCGCCGGGACTAGCGGGGCAGCAAGAGACCCAGTACTTC. The gene calls are TRBV5-4 and TRBJ2-5; 13 nucleotides agree with TRBD2. Unmatched junction bases numbered 14, after V lost 4 bases and J lost 2 bases. The CDR3 has 19 residues. The V gene's germline CDR1 is SGHNT and CDR2 YYREEE (reference sequence).

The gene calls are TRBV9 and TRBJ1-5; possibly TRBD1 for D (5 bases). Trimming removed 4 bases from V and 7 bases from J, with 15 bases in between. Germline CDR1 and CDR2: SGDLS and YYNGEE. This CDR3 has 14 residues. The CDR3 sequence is CASSKAGGGQPQHF. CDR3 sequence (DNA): TGTGCCAGCAGCAAGGCGGGGGGAGGACAGCCCCAGCATTTT.

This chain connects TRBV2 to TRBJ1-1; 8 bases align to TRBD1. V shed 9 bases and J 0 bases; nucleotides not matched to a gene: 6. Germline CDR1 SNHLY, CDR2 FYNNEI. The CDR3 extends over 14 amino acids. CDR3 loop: CARKQGELNTEAFF. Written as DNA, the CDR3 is TGTGCCAGGAAACAGGGGGAACTGAACACTGAAGCTTTCTTT.

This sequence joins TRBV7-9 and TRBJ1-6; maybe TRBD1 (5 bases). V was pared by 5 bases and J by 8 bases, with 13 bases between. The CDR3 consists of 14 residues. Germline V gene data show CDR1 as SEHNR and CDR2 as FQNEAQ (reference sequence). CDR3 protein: CASSLHGGDSPLHF. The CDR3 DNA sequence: TGTGCCAGCAGCCTCCACGGGGGAGATTCACCCCTCCACTTT.

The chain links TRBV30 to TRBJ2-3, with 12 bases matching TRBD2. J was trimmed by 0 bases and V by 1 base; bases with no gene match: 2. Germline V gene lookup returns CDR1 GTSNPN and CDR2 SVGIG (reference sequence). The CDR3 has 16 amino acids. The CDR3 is CAWSAGLAGSTDTQYF. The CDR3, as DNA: TGTGCCTGGAGTGCAGGACTAGCGGGGAGCACAGATACGCAGTATTTT.